These T cell receptor beta chains were read from a single sample in a study of graft-versus-host responses after intestinal transplantation. The protocol was immunoSEQ multiplex PCR, while the TCRdb copy is restricted to in-frame clones and leaves out a portion. The data contain about 54,000 clones, roughly nine tenths of them singletons. Sequencing used PBMCs, obtained 650 to 690 days after intestinal transplant. All receptors derive from a human patient who received an intestinal transplant, so some T cells may come from the graft donor. Both conserved end residues are part of each CDR3. Fields, in order: D gene, V gene, clone size, J gene, CDR3 DNA, CDR3 protein. D genes are given only for firm matches. Expanded clones get a size class; other rows say once, few or many, or leave the size out.

>TRBD1|TRBV27|NA|TRBJ2-7
TGTGCCAGCACCTCCGGACAGGGGGCGCAGTACGAGCAGTACTTC
CASTSGQGAQYEQYF
>TRBD1|TRBV4-1|NA|TRBJ2-7
TGCGCCAGCAGCCAGGTCCGGGACAGGGGTACCTACGAGCAGTACTTC
CASSQVRDRGTYEQYF
>NA|TRBV7-9|NA|TRBJ1-2
TGTGCCAGCAGCTTAAACAGGGAGGCTGGCTACACCTTC
CASSLNREAGYTF
>TRBD1|TRBV7-9|once|TRBJ2-3
TGTGCCAGCAGCTCGTCAGGGGGCGCAGATACGCAGTATTTT
CASSSSGGADTQYF
>NA|TRBV11-3|NA|TRBJ2-1
TGTGCCATCAAAGACCTGTCTACCTACAATGAGCAGTTCTTC
CAIKDLSTYNEQFF
>NA|TRBV6-1|NA|TRBJ2-5
TGTGCCAGCAGTGGGACCCGAGTCCAAGAGACCCAGTACTTC
CASSGTRVQETQYF
>NA|TRBV6-1|NA|TRBJ1-2
TGTGCCAGCAGCAACTATGGCTACACCTTC
CASSNYGYTF
>TRBD1|TRBV5-1|NA|TRBJ2-3
TGCGCCAGCAGCTTGTTAGGCTTGACAGGGGGTACAGATACGCAGTATTTT
CASSLLGLTGGTDTQYF
>NA|TRBV6-6|NA|TRBJ1-6
TGTGCCAGCACACCCGGGATAACCTATAATTCACCCCTCCACTTT
CASTPGITYNSPLHF
>NA|TRBV5-1|NA|TRBJ1-2
TGCGCCAGCAGCTTGGAGGCCCCGGGCGGTTTCTATGGCTACACCTTC
CASSLEAPGGFYGYTF
>NA|TRBV5-4|once|TRBJ2-1
TGTGCCAGCAGCTTGGTTGGCGGGGGCCCGTTATATTACAATGAGCAGTTCTTC
CASSLVGGGPLYYNEQFF
>NA|TRBV9|NA|TRBJ1-1
TGTGCCAGCAGCGTAGCTCCACAGGGAAAGTTCACTGAAGCTTTCTTT
CASSVAPQGKFTEAFF
>NA|TRBV2|NA|TRBJ2-1
TGTGCCAGCAGTGAACAAGACAGACTATACAATGAGCAGTTCTTC
CASSEQDRLYNEQFF
>NA|TRBV30|NA|TRBJ1-4
TGTGCCTGGAAGGGCACCCCGAAGGAAAAACTGTTTTTT
CAWKGTPKEKLFF
>TRBD1|TRBV23-1|NA|TRBJ2-6
TGCGCCAGCAGTCCACACGACAGGGCTGGGGCCAACGTCCTGACTTTC
CASSPHDRAGANVLTF
>NA|TRBV27|NA|TRBJ2-1
TGTGCCAGCAGGTCGGCTTTAGTAAATGAGCAGTTCTTC
CASRSALVNEQFF
>NA|TRBV9|NA|TRBJ1-1
TGTGCCAGCAGCGCAGGGCTGAACACTGAAGCTTTCTTT
CASSAGLNTEAFF
>NA|TRBV5-3|NA|TRBJ1-1
TGTGCCAGCAGCTTCTCAGGAGTTGAGACTGAAGCTTTCTTT
CASSFSGVETEAFF
>TRBD1|TRBV19|few|TRBJ1-6
TGTGCCAGCGGGGCCCTGGACAGGGGTTACAATTCACCCCTCCACTTT
CASGALDRGYNSPLHF
>TRBD1|TRBV19|NA|TRBJ1-2
TGTGCCAGTTCCCTTTTATGGACAGGGGAATTTATGGTTCGAGGCTACACCTTC
CASSLLWTGEFMVRGYTF
>TRBD1|TRBV7-8|NA|TRBJ1-2
TGTGCCAGCAGCCACCCCGGGACAGGTCTGATCGGGGGCTACACCTTC
CASSHPGTGLIGGYTF
>NA|TRBV15|NA|TRBJ1-3
TGTGCCACCGCCCACCGGGGGGACTCTGGAAACACCATATATTTT
CATAHRGDSGNTIYF
>TRBD1|TRBV6-5|NA|TRBJ2-4
TGTGCCAGCAGTCCCGGGACAGTAGAAAACATTCAGTACTTC
CASSPGTVENIQYF
>TRBD1|TRBV27|NA|TRBJ2-7
TGTGCCAGCAGTCTCGGGACAGGATACTACGAGCAGTACTTC
CASSLGTGYYEQYF
>NA|TRBV30|once|TRBJ2-3
TGTGCCTGGAGTGGGGTAGGGCGTCCAGATACGCAGTATTTT
CAWSGVGRPDTQYF
>NA|TRBV11-3|NA|TRBJ2-5
TGTGCCAGCAGCTTAAGGGAGGGGGACCAAGAGACCCAGTACTTC
CASSLREGDQETQYF
>NA|TRBV7-2|once|TRBJ2-7
TGTGCCAGCAGCCACCGGGTCGGTTACGAGCAGTACTTC
CASSHRVGYEQYF
>NA|TRBV14|NA|TRBJ2-2
TGTGCCAGCAGCCAAGTGTGGGCGGCGAACACCGGGGAGCTGTTTTTT
CASSQVWAANTGELFF
>NA|TRBV6-5|NA|TRBJ1-2
TGTGCCAGCAGTTACCTCAACGGAAACTATGGCTACACCTTC
CASSYLNGNYGYTF
>TRBD2|TRBV7-6|NA|TRBJ2-5
TGTGCCAGCAGCTTAGACACTAGCGGGGTCGTCGGAGAGACCCAGTACTTC
CASSLDTSGVVGETQYF
>TRBD1|TRBV18|NA|TRBJ2-2
TGTGCCAGCTCACGGTACGACAGGGTCTCCAGCGGGGAGCTGTTTTTT
CASSRYDRVSSGELFF
>NA|TRBV4-2|NA|TRBJ2-3
TGTGCCAGCAGCCAAGATACGGGGGCAGATACGCAGTATTTT
CASSQDTGADTQYF
>NA|TRBV9|NA|TRBJ2-3
TGTGCCAGCAGCGTAGGTGATACGCAGTATTTT
CASSVGDTQYF
>NA|TRBV27|NA|TRBJ2-1
TGTGCCAGCAGTTTCTCTTTTGACAGCAATGAGCAGTTCTTC
CASSFSFDSNEQFF
>NA|TRBV9|NA|TRBJ2-7
TGTGCCAGCAGTGGAGACGGTTATGGGGTCTACGAGCAGTACTTC
CASSGDGYGVYEQYF
>NA|TRBV11-3|NA|TRBJ2-6
TGTGCCAGCAGCTTAGGAGGTACCGCTGGGGCCAACGTCCTGACTTTC
CASSLGGTAGANVLTF
>NA|TRBV15|NA|TRBJ2-2
TGTGCCACCAGATATGACCTCACCGGGGAGCTGTTTTTT
CATRYDLTGELFF
>NA|TRBV10-3|NA|TRBJ1-6
TGTGCCATCAGTGAGTTCCGGACAAGCCCCTATAATTCACCCCTCCACTTT
CAISEFRTSPYNSPLHF
>NA|TRBV7-9|NA|TRBJ2-7
TGTGCCAGCAGCTTTGTAGCCTCCTACGAGCAGTACTTC
CASSFVASYEQYF
>NA|TRBV6-5|NA|TRBJ2-2
TGTGCCAGCAGTTTGGGGCACACCGGGGAGCTGTTTTTT
CASSLGHTGELFF
>NA|TRBV7-8|once|TRBJ1-5
TGTGCCAGCAGCTCGGCGGGACCCCTGGGGCAGCCCCAGCATTTT
CASSSAGPLGQPQHF
>NA|TRBV15|few|TRBJ2-3
TGTGCCACCAGCACCGGACTTTCTAGCACAGATACGCAGTATTTT
CATSTGLSSTDTQYF
>NA|TRBV18|NA|TRBJ2-7
TGTGCCAGCTCACCATCTTTAGCGGACGAGCAGTACTTC
CASSPSLADEQYF
>TRBD1|TRBV10-3|few|TRBJ1-3
TGTGCCACGGCAACAGGGGAGCCTGGAAACACCATATATTTT
CATATGEPGNTIYF
>NA|TRBV2|NA|TRBJ2-3
TGTGCCAGCACGGACGGCGGGGGCACAGATACGCAGTATTTT
CASTDGGGTDTQYF
>NA|TRBV7-9|NA|TRBJ2-1
TGTGCCAGCAGCCCCAGTCGAGGGAGATCCTACAATGAGCAGTTCTTC
CASSPSRGRSYNEQFF
>TRBD1|TRBV12-5|NA|TRBJ1-3
TGTGCTAGGGGACAGGGGGCGCGAGGAAACACCATATATTTT
CARGQGARGNTIYF
>NA|TRBV11-2|NA|TRBJ1-1
TGTGCCAGCAGCTCCCCTCGGGGTTTTGAAGCTTTCTTT
CASSSPRGFEAFF
>NA|TRBV10-3|NA|TRBJ1-3
TGTGCCATCAGTGGGGTTTATACAGCTTCCTCTGGAAACACCATATATTTT
CAISGVYTASSGNTIYF
>TRBD2|TRBV4-2|NA|TRBJ2-3
TGTGCCAGCAGACTAGCGGGGGAGGATACGCAGTATTTT
CASRLAGEDTQYF